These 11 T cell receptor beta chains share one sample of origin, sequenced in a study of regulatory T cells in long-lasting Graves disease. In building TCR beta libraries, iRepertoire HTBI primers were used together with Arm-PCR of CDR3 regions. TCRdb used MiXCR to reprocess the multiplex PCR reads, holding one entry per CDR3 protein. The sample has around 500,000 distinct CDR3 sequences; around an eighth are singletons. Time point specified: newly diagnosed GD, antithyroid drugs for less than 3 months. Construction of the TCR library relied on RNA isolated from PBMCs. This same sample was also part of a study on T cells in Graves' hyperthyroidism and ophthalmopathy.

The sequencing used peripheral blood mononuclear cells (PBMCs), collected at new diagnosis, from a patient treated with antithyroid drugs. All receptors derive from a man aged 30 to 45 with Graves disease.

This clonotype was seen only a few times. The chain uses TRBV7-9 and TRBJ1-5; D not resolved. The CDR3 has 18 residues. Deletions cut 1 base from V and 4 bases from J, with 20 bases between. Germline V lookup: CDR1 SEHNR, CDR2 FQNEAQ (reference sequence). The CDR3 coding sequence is TGTGCCAGCAGCTTAGTGTCCGGCGGGGAGGGAAGGAATCAGCCCCAGCATTTT. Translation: CASSLVSGGEGRNQPQHF.

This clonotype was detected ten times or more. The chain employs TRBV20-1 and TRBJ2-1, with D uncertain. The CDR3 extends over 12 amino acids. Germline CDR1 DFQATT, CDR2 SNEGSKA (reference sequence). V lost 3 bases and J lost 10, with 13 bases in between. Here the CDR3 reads CSASPSGSEQFF. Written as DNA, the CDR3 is TGCAGTGCTAGTCCCTCAGGCAGCGAGCAGTTCTTC.

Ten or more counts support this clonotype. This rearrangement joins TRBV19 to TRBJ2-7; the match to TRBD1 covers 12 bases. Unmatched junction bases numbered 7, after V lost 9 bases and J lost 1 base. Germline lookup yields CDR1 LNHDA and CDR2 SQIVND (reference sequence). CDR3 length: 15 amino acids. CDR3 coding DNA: TGTGCCAGCAGCCCGGGACAGGGGGCTTCCTACGAGCAGTACTTC. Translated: CASSPGQGASYEQYF. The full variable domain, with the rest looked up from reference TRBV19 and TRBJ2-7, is DGGITQSPKYLFRKEGQNVTLSCEQNLNHDAMYWYRQDPGQGLRLIYYSQIVNDFQKGDIAEGYSVSREKKESFPLTVTSAQKNPTAFYLCASSPGQGASYEQYFGPGTRLTVT.

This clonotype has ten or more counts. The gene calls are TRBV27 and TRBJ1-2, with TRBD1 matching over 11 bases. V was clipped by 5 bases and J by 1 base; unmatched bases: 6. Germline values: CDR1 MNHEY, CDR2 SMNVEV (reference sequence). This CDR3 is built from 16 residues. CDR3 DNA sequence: TGTGCCAGCAGTCCCGGGACAGGGGGGCTTAACTATGGCTACACCTTC. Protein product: CASSPGTGGLNYGYTF.

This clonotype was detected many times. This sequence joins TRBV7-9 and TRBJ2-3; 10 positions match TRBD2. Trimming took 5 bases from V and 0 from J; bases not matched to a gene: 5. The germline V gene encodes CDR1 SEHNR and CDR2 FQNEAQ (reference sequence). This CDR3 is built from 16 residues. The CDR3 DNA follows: TGTGCCAGCAGCATTAGCGGGGGGACTAGCACAGATACGCAGTATTTT. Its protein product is CASSISGGTSTDTQYF.

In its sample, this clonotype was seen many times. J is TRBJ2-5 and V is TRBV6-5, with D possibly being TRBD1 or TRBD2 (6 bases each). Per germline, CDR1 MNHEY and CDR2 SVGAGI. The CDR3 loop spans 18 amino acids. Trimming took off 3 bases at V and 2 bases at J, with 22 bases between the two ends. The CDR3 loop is CASSYKGGGSTRQETQYF. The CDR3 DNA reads TGTGCCAGCAGTTATAAGGGGGGAGGATCGACACGGCAAGAGACCCAGTACTTC.

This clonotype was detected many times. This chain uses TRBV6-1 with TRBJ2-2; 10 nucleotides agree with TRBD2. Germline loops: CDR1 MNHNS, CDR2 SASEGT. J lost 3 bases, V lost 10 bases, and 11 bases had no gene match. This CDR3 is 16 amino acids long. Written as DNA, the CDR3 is TGTGCCACCTCGACCAGCGGGAGGGCGCACACCGGGGAGCTGTTTTTT. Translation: CATSTSGRAHTGELFF.

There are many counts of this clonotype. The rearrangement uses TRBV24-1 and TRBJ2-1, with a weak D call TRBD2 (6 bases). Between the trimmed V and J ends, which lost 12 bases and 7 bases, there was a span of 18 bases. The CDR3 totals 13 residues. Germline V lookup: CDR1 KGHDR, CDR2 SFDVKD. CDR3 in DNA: TGTGCCGTTTCTAGGGCCGCGGGGAATGAGCAGTTCTTC. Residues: CAVSRAAGNEQFF.

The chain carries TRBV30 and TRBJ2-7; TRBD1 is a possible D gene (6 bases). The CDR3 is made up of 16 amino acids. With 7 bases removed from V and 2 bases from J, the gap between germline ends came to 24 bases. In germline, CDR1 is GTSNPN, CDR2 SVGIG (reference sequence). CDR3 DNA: TGTGCCTCCCTGGACTTAACAGGGACGAAGACCTACGAGCAGTACTTC. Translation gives CASLDLTGTKTYEQYF.

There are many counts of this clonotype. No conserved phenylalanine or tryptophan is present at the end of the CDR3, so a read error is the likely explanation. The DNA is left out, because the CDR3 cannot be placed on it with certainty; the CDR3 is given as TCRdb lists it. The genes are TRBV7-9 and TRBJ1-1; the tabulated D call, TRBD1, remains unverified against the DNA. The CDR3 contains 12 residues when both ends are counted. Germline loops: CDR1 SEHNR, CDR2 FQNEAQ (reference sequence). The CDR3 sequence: CASSGTGGGLEV.

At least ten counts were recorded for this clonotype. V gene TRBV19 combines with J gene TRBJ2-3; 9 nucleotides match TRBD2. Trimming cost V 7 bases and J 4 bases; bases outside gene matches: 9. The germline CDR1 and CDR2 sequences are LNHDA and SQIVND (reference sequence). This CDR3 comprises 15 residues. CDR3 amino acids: CASTALAGTPDTQYF. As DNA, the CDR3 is TGTGCCAGTACCGCTCTAGCGGGAACCCCAGATACGCAGTATTTT.